This T cell receptor (beta chain) was captured by sequencing in a study of T cell responses to AZD1222 COVID-19 vaccine. Findings and limits, study-wide: Clonal diversity was possibly underestimated, and white British individuals and females predominated among donors.

The repertoire was sequenced with immunoSEQ multiplex PCR; TCRdb's copy has only in-frame clones and lacks some. The sample lists approximately 150,000 clones, approximately 88% occurring once. This clone has just one count. The antigen is not known. Germline V gene lookup returns CDR1 KGHSH and CDR2 LQKENI. V was shortened by 3 bases and J by 3 bases, with 14 bases between the two germline ends. The CDR3 is made up of 15 amino acids. Sequenced material: peripheral blood, taken on day 0 of AZD1222 vaccination. V usage is TRBV18 and J usage is TRBJ2-5, with D hard to call. The TCR comes from an adult in good health. The CDR3 region is CASSPQFPIEETQYF. CDR3 nucleotide sequence: TGTGCCAGCTCACCTCAATTCCCGATAGAAGAGACCCAGTACTTC. Together with reference TRBV18 and TRBJ2-5, the CDR3 gives the full variable domain: NAGVMQNPRHLVRRRGQEARLRCSPMKGHSHVYWYRQLPEEGLKFMVYLQKENIIDESGMPKERFSAEFPKEGPSILRIQQVVRGDSAAYFCASSPQFPIEETQYFGPGTRLLVL.